Listed below are T cell receptor beta chains from one sample, sequenced in a study of T cell repertoires in cytomegalovirus infection. Each CDR3 protein gets one entry after TCRdb re-called the reads with MiXCR. Of fewer than 80,000 distinct CDR3 sequences in the sample, 3.7% were seen once. Sequences were obtained from PBMCs. The receptors shown here come from a human donor in good health (CMV status not recorded). Some clones in this sample may be carry-over from other donors' samples. The CDR3 runs from the conserved cysteine through the conserved F or W. A D gene is named only where the DNA matches it firmly. The size field reads once, few or many counts, or a class when the clone is expanded.

j_gene | v_gene | d_gene | abundance | CDR3aa | CDR3nt
TRBJ1-1 | TRBV20-1 | . | many | CSARAPLEAFF | TGCAGTGCTAGAGCTCCACTAGAAGCTTTCTTT
TRBJ2-5 | TRBV6-6 | . | many | CASSSGGSQYF | TGTGCCAGCAGTTCCGGTGGGAGCCAGTACTTC
TRBJ2-7 | TRBV18 | . | many | CASSPGDEQYF | TGTGCCAGCTCACCAGGGGACGAGCAGTACTTC
TRBJ2-7 | TRBV7-2 | . | many | CASSLRGESSYEQYF | TGTGCCAGCAGCTTACGGGGTGAGAGCTCCTACGAGCAGTACTTC
TRBJ2-3 | TRBV6-2/TRBV6-3 | . | few | CASLPWGAGTDTQYF | TGTGCCAGCCTACCTTGGGGGGCTGGCACAGATACGCAGTATTTT
TRBJ1-6 | TRBV18 | . | many | CASSPDVSMGLFSPLHF | TGTGCCAGCTCACCGGACGTTAGCATGGGTTTATTTTCACCCCTCCACTTT
TRBJ1-1 | TRBV18 | . | many | CASSPVIQGGNTEAFF | TGTGCCAGCTCACCAGTAATCCAGGGTGGGAACACTGAAGCTTTCTTT
TRBJ1-1 | TRBV6-6 | . | many | CASRPTGGNTEAFF | TGTGCCAGCAGGCCGACAGGCGGGAACACTGAAGCTTTCTTT
TRBJ2-7 | TRBV7-2 | TRBD1 | many | CASSLATGGYEQYF | TGTGCCAGCAGCTTAGCAACAGGGGGCTACGAGCAGTACTTC
TRBJ1-2 | TRBV7-2 | . | many | CASSSGQNWDGYTF | TGTGCCAGCAGCTCAGGACAGAATTGGGACGGCTACACCTTC
TRBJ2-7 | TRBV20-1 | . | many | CSAVGTRVYEQYF | TGCAGTGCTGTAGGGACACGAGTCTACGAGCAGTACTTC
TRBJ2-3 | TRBV7-2 | . | many | CASSLLSRSTDTQYF | TGTGCCAGCAGCTTACTCTCCAGAAGCACAGATACGCAGTATTTT
TRBJ1-5 | TRBV6-5 | TRBD1 | many | CASSRDREGNQPQHF | TGTGCCAGCAGCCGGGACAGGGAGGGCAATCAGCCCCAGCATTTT
TRBJ1-5 | TRBV28 | . | many | CASSRGRGPNQPQHF | TGTGCCAGCAGTCGGGGCAGAGGACCCAATCAGCCCCAGCATTTT
TRBJ1-4 | TRBV7-9 | . | many | CASSFGDSLLINEKLFF | TGTGCCAGCAGCTTTGGAGACAGCCTGCTGATTAATGAAAAACTGTTTTTT
TRBJ1-1 | TRBV11-1 | . | many | CASSPDGFSLEAFF | TGTGCCAGCAGCCCGGACGGATTTAGCCTAGAAGCTTTCTTT